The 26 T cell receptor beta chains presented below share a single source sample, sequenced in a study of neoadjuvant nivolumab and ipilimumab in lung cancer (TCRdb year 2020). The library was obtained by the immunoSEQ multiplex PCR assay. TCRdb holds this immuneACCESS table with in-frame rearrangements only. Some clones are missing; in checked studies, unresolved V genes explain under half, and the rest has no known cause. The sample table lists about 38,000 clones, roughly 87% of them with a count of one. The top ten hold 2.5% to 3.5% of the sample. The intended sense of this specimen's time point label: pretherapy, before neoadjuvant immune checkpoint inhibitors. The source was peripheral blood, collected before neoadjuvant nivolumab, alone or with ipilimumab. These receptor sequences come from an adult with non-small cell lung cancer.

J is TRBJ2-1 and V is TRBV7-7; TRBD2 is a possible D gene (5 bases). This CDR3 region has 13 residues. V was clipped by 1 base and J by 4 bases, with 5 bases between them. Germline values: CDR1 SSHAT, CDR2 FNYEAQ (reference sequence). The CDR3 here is CASSLGTYNEQFF. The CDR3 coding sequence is TGTGCCAGCAGCTTAGGGACTTACAATGAGCAGTTCTTC.

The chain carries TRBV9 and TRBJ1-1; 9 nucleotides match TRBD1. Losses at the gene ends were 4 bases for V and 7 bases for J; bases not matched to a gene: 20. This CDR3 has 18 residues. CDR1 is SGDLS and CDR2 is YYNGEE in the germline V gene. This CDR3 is CASSLGTGRTNYPVEAFF. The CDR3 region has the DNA TGTGCCAGCAGCTTGGGGACAGGGCGCACAAACTACCCAGTTGAAGCTTTCTTT. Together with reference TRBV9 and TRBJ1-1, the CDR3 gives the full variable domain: DSGVTQTPKHLITATGQRVTLRCSPRSGDLSVYWYQQSLDQGLQFLIQYYNGEERAKGNILERFSAQQFPDLHSELNLSSLELGDSALYFCASSLGTGRTNYPVEAFFGQGTRLTVV.

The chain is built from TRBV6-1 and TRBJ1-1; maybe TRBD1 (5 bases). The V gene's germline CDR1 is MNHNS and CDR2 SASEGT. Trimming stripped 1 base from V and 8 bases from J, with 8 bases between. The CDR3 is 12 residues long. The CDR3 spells CASSEDWTEAFF. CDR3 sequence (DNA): TGTGCCAGCAGTGAAGATTGGACAGAAGCTTTCTTT.

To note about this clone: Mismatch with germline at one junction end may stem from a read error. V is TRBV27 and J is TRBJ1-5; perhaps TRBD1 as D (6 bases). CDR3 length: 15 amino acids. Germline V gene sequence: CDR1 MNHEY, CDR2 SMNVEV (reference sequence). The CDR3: CASSLSTGLNQPQHF. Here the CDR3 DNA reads TGTGCCAGCAGTCTATCAACAGGGTTGAATCAGCCCCAGCATTTT.

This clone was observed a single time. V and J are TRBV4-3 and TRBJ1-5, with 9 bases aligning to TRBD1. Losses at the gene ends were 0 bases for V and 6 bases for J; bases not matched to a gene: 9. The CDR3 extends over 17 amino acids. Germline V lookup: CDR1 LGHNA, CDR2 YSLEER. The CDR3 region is CASSQDTATGGSQPQHF. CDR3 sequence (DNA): TGCGCCAGCAGCCAAGACACCGCTACAGGGGGCAGTCAGCCCCAGCATTTT.

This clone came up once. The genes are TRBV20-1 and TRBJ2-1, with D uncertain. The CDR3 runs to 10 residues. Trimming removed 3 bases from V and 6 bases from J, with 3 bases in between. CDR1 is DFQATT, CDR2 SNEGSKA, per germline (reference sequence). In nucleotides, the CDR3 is TGCAGTGCTAGCATCAATGAGCAGTTCTTC. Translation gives CSASINEQFF.

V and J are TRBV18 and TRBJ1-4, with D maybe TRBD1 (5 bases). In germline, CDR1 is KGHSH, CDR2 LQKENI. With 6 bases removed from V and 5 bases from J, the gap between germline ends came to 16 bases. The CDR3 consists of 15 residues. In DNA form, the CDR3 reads TGTGCCAGCTCCCCAGAGGGGCGACCCAATGAAAAACTGTTTTTT. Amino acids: CASSPEGRPNEKLFF.

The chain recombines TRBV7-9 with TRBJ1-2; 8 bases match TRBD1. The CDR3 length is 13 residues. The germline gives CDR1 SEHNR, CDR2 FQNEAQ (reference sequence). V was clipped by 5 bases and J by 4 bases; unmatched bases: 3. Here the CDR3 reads CASSQGQVYGYTF. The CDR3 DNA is TGTGCCAGCAGCCAGGGACAGGTCTATGGCTACACCTTC.

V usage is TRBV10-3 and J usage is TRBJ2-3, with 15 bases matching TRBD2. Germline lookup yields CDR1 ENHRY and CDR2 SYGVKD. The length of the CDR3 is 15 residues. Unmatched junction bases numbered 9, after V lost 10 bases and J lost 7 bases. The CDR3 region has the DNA TGTGCCACACAACGGACTAGCGGGAGGGAAAATACGCAGTATTTT. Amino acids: CATQRTSGRENTQYF.

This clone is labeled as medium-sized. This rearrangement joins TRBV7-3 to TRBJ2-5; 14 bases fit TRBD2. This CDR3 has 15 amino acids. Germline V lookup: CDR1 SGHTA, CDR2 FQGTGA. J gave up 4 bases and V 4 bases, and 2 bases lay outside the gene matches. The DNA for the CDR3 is TGTGCCAGCAGCTCGACTAGCGGGAGGGGAGAGACCCAGTACTTC. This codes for CASSSTSGRGETQYF.

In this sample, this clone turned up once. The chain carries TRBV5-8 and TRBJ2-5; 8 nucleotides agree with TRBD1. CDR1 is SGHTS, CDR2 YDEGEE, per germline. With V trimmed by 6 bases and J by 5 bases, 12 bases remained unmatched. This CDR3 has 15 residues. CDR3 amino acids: CASTEQGVLGETQYF. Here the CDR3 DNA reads TGTGCCAGCACCGAACAGGGGGTCTTGGGGGAGACCCAGTACTTC.

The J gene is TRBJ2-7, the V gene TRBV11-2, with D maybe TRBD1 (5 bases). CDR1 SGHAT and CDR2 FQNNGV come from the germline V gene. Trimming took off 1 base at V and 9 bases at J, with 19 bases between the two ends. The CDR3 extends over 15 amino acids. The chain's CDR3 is CASSLVVGEGSTQYF. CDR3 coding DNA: TGTGCCAGCAGCTTAGTAGTAGGGGAAGGATCCACGCAGTACTTC.

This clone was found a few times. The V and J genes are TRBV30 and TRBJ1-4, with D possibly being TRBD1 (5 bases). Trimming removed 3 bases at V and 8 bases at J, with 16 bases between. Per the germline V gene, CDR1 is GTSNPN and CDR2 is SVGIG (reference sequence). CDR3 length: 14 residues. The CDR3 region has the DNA TGTGCCTGGAGGGAGGCCCGGGGGGGAGAAAAACTGTTTTTT. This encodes CAWREARGGEKLFF.

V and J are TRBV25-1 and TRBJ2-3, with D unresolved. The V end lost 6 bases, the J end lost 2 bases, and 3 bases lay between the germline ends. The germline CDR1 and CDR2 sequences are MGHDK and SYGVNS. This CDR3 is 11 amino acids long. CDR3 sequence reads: CASSLTDTQYF. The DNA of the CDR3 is TGTGCCAGCAGCCTCACAGATACGCAGTATTTT.

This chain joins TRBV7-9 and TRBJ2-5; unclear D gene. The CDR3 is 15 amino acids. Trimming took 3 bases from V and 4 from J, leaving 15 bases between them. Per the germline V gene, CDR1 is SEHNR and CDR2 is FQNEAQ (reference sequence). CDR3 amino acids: CASSFGAFEIETQYF. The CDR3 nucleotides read TGTGCCAGCAGCTTCGGCGCTTTTGAGATAGAGACCCAGTACTTC.

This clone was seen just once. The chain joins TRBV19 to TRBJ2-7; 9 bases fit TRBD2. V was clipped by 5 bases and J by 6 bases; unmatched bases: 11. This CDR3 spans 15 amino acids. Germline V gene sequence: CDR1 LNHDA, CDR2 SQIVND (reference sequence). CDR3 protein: CASSPIAGVPGEQYF. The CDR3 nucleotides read TGTGCCAGTAGTCCTATAGCGGGAGTTCCAGGCGAGCAGTACTTC.

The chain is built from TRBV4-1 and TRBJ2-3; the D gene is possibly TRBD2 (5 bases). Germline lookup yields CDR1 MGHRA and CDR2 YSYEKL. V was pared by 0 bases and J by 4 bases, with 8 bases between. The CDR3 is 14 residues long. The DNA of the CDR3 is TGCGCCAGCAGCCAAGATCCGCGGGCAGATACGCAGTATTTT. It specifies CASSQDPRADTQYF.

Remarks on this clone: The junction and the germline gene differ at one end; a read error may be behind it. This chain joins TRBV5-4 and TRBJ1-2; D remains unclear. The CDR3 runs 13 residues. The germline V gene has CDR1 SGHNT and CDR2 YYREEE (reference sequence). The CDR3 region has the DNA TGTGCCAGCACCTTGGGAAAGGAATATGGCTACACCTTC. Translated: CASTLGKEYGYTF.

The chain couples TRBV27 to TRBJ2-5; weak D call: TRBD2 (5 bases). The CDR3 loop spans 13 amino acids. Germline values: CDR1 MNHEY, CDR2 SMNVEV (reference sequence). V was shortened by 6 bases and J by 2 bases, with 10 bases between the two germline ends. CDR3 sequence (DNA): TGTGCCAGCAGGCTACTAGTACAAGAGACCCAGTACTTC. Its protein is CASRLLVQETQYF.

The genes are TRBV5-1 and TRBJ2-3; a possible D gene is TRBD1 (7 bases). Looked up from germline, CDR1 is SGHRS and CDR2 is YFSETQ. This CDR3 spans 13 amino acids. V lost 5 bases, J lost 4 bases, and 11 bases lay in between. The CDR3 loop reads CASRRDRPDTQYF. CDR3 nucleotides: TGCGCCAGCAGGCGGGACAGACCAGATACGCAGTATTTT. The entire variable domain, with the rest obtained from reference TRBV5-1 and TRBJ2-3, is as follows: KAGVTQTPRYLIKTRGQQVTLSCSPISGHRSVSWYQQTPGQGLQFLFEYFSETQRNKGNFPGRFSGRQFSNSRSEMNVSTLELGDSALYLCASRRDRPDTQYFGPGTRLTVL.

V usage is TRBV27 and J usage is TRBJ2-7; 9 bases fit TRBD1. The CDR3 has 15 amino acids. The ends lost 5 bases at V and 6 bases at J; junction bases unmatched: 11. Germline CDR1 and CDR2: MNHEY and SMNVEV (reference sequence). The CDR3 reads CASSLSPGQGTEQYF. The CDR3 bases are TGTGCCAGCAGTCTCTCACCGGGACAGGGAACCGAGCAGTACTTC.

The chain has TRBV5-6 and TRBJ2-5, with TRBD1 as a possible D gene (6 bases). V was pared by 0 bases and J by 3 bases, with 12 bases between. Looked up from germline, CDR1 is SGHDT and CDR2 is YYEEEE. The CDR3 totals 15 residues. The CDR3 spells CASSLEFRGEETQYF. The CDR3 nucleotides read TGTGCCAGCAGCTTGGAATTCAGGGGAGAAGAGACCCAGTACTTC.

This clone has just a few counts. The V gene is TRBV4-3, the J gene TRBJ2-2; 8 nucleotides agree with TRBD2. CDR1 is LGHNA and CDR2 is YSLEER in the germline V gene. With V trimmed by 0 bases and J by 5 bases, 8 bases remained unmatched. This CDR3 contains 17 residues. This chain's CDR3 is CASSQDPPGGRTGELFF. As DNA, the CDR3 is TGCGCCAGCAGCCAAGATCCACCGGGAGGGAGAACCGGGGAGCTGTTTTTT.

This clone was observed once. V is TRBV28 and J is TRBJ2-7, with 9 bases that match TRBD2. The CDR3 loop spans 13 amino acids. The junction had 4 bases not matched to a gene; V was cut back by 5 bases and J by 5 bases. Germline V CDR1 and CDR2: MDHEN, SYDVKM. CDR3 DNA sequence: TGTGCCAGCAGTACCGGGACTAGCAACGAGCAGTACTTC. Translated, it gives CASSTGTSNEQYF.

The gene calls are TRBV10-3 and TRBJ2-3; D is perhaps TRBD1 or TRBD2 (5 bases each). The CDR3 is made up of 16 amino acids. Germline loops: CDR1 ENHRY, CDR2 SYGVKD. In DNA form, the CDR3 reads TGTTCCCATAGTTTTGAGGGGCTGGGTGGTGCAGATACGCAGTATTTT. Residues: CSHSFEGLGGADTQYF.

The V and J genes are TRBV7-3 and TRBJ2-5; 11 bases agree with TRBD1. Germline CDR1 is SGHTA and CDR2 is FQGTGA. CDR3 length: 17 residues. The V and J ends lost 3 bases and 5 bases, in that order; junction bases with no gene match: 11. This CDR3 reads CASSLMGSGTGGETQYF. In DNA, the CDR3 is TGTGCCAGCAGCTTGATGGGTTCGGGGACAGGGGGTGAGACCCAGTACTTC.